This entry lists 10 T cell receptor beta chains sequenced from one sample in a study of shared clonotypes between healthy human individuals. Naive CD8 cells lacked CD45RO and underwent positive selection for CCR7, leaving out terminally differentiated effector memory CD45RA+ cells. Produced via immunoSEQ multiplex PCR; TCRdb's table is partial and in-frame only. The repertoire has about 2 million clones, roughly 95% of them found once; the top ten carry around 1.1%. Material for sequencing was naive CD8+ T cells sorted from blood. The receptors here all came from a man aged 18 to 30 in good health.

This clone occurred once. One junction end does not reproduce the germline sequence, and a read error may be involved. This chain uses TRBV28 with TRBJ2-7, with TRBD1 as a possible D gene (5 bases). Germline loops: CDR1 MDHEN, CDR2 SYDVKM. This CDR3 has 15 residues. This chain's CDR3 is CASSALRTRTYEQYF. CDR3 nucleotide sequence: TGTGCCAGCAGTGCGCTTCGGACAAGAACCTACGAACAGTACTTC. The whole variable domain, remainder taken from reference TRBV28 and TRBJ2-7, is DVKVTQSSRYLVKRTGEKVFLECVQDMDHENMFWYRQDPGLGLRLIYFSYDVKMKEKGDIPEGYSVSREKKERFSLILESASTNQTSMYLCASSALRTRTYEQYFGPGTRLTVT.

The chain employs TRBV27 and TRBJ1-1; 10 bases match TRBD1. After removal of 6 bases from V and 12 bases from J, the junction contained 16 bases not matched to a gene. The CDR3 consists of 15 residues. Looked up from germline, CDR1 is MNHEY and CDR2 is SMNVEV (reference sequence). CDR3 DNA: TGTGCCAGCAGCGACGGAGGGACAGGGGCCTATGGGACTTTCTTT. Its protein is CASSDGGTGAYGTFF.

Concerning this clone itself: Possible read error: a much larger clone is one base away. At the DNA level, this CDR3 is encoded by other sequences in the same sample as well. For the CDR3, the DNA is TGCGCCAGCAGCCAAGAGGGAGGTCAGCCCCAGCATTTT. Translated: CASSQEGGQPQHF. The chain employs TRBV4-1 and TRBJ1-5; D is uncertain. Germline CDR1 is MGHRA and CDR2 is YSYEKL. Trimming cost V 0 bases and J 6 bases, with 6 bases left between them. The CDR3 totals 13 residues.

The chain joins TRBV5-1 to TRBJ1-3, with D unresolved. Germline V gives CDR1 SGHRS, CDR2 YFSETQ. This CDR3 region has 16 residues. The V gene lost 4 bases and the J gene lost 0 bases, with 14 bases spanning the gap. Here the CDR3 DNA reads TGCGCCAGCAGCCCAGTCCCGGTTTACTCTGGAAACACCATATATTTT. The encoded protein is CASSPVPVYSGNTIYF. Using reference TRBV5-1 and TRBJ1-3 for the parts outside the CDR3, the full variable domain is KAGVTQTPRYLIKTRGQQVTLSCSPISGHRSVSWYQQTPGQGLQFLFEYFSETQRNKGNFPGRFSGRQFSNSRSEMNVSTLELGDSALYLCASSPVPVYSGNTIYFGEGSWLTVV.

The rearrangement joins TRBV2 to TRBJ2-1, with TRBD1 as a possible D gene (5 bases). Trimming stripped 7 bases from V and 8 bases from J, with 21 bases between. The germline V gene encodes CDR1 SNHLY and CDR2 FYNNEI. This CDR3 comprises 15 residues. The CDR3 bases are TGTGCCAGCAATAATCGACCCAGGGCCCCCGATGAGCAGTTCTTC. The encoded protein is CASNNRPRAPDEQFF.

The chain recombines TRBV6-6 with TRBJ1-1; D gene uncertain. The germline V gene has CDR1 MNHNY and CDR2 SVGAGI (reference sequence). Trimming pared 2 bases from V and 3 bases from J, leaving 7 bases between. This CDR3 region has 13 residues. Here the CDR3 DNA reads TGTGCCAGCAGTTACCCCCAGGACACTGAAGCTTTCTTT. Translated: CASSYPQDTEAFF.

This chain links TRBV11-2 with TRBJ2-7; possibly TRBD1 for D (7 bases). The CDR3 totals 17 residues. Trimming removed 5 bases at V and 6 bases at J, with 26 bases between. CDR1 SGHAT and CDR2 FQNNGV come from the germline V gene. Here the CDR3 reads CASSPSAEGGRGVEQYF. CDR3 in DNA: TGTGCCAGCAGCCCTTCTGCTGAGGGCGGCAGGGGGGTCGAGCAGTACTTC.

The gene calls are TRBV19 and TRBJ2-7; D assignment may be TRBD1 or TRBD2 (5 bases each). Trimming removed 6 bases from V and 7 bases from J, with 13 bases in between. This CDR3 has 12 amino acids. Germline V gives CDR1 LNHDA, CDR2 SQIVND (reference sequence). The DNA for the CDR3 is TGTGCCAGTAGCCACCAGGGACGGGAGCAGTACTTC. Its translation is CASSHQGREQYF.

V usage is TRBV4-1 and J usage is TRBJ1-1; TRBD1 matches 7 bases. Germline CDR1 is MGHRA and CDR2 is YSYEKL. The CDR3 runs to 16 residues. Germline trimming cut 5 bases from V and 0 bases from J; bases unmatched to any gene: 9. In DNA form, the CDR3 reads TGCGCCAGCAGCTTTGGGACAGAGCACTTGAACACTGAAGCTTTCTTT. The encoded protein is CASSFGTEHLNTEAFF.

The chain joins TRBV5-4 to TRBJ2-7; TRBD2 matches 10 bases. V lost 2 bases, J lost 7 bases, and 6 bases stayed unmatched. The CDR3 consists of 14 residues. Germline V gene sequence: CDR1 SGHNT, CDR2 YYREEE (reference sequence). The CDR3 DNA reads TGTGCCAGCAGCTTAGCGGGAGGGCCGGAGGAGCAGTACTTC. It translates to CASSLAGGPEEQYF.